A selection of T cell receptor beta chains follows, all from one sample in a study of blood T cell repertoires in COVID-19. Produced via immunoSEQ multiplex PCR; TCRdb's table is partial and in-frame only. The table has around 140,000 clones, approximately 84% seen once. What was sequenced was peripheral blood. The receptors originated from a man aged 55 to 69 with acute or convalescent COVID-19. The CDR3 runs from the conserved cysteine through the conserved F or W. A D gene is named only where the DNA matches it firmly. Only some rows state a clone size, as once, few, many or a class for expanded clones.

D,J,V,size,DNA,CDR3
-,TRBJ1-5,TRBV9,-,TGTGCCAGCAGCGTAGACGACGGGGAGCCCCAGCATTTT,CASSVDDGEPQHF
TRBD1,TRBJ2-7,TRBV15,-,TGTGCCACCAGCAGGAGGGACAGGGGAACCTACGAGCAGTACTTC,CATSRRDRGTYEQYF
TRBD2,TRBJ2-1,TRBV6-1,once,TGTGCCAGCAGTGAAGGGCCTAGCGGGAGCCTCTACAATGAGCAGTTCTTC,CASSEGPSGSLYNEQFF
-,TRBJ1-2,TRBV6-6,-,TGTGCCAGCAGCTACACGGTTAACTATGGCTACACCTTC,CASSYTVNYGYTF
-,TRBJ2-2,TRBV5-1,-,TGCGCCAGCAGCACGCGCCAGGGTAGCACCGGGGAGCTGTTTTTT,CASSTRQGSTGELFF
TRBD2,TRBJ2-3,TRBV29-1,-,TGCAGCGTTGAGCAAGCGGGAGGCACAGATACGCAGTATTTT,CSVEQAGGTDTQYF
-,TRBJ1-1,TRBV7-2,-,TGTGCCAGCAGCGTTGATCCAGGCCCTGAAGCTTTCTTT,CASSVDPGPEAFF
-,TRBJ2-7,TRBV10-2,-,TGCGCCAGCAGTTTAAACTACGAGCAGTACTTC,CASSLNYEQYF
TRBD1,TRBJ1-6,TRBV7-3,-,TGTGCCAGCAGCTTAGGACAGGACTATAATTCACCCCTCCACTTT,CASSLGQDYNSPLHF
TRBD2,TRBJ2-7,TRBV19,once,TGTGCCAGTAGTCCACCAACCGGGACTAGGGGCTACGAGCAGTACTTC,CASSPPTGTRGYEQYF
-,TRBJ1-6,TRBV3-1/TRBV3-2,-,TGTGCCAGCAGCCAACAGGGGACATGGGATTCACCCCTCCACTTT,CASSQQGTWDSPLHF
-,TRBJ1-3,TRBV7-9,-,TGTGCCACCTTGGCGGGAAGGTGGTCCGGAAACACCATATATTTT,CATLAGRWSGNTIYF
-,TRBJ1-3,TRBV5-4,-,TGTGCCAGCAGCTTGAACAGACCCAACTCTGGAAACACCATATATTTT,CASSLNRPNSGNTIYF
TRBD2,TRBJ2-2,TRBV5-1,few,TGCGCCAGCACCCAGCGGGGGGGCGAAGGCGGGGAGCTGTTTTTT,CASTQRGGEGGELFF
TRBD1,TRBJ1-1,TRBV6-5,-,TGTGCCAGCAGTCACGACAGGGTGAACACTGAAGCTTTCTTT,CASSHDRVNTEAFF
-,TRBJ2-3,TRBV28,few,TGTGCCAGCAGTTTGGGAGAGAGGGCCGCAGATACGCAGTATTTT,CASSLGERAADTQYF
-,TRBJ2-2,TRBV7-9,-,TGTGCCAGCAGCCTCATCCTGGGGTCCGGGAAGGGTGACACCGGGGAGCTGTTTTTT,CASSLILGSGKGDTGELFF
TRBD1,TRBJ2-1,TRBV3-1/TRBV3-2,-,TGTGCCAGCAGCGACGTCAGGGGGAATGAGCAGTTCTTC,CASSDVRGNEQFF
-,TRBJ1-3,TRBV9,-,TGTGCCAGCAGCGTTCTCGGGAGTGGTGGAAACACCATATATTTT,CASSVLGSGGNTIYF
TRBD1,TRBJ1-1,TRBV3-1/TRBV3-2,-,TGTGCCAGCAGCCGACGCCCGGGACAGGGGATAACTGAAGCTTTCTTT,CASSRRPGQGITEAFF
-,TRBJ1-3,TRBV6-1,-,TGTGCCAGCAGTGAAAGTATGATTTTTGCGGACTCCAACTCTGGAAACACCATATATTTT,CASSESMIFADSNSGNTIYF
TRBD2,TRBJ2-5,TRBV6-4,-,TGTGCCAGCAGTGATCGACTAGCGGGGGAACGCTGCCAAGAGACCCAGTACTTC,CASSDRLAGERCQETQYF
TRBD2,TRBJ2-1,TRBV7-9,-,TGTGCCAGCAGCCCCCGGGGAGTAGCGGGAGAACACCGCAATGAGCAGTTCTTC,CASSPRGVAGEHRNEQFF
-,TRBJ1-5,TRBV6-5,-,TGTGCCAGCATTAGGACGGGAGACAATCAGCCCCAGCATTTT,CASIRTGDNQPQHF
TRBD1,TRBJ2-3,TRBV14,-,TGTGCCAGCAGCCGTAGACAGGGGGCTGGAGATACGCAGTATTTT,CASSRRQGAGDTQYF
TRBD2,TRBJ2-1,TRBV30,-,TGTGCCTGGGGATGGCCTAGCGGGCCACTATACAATGAGCAGTTCTTC,CAWGWPSGPLYNEQFF
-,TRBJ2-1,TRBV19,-,TGTGCCAGTAGTCGAAGTGGACAACTATACAATGAGCAGTTCTTC,CASSRSGQLYNEQFF
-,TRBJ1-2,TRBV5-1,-,TGCGCCAGCAGAGAAGTTCAGGACTATGGCTACACCTTC,CASREVQDYGYTF
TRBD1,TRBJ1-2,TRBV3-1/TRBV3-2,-,TGTGCCAGCAGCCAAGTATGGACAGGGAGCGATGGCTACACCTTC,CASSQVWTGSDGYTF
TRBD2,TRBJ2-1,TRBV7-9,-,TGTGCCAGCAGGTCCCGGACTAGCGGGCGGTCAGTCAATGAGCAGTTCTTC,CASRSRTSGRSVNEQFF
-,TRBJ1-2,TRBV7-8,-,TGTGCCAGCAGCTTAGCGGAAGCAGGCCGGGGTGGCTACACCTTC,CASSLAEAGRGGYTF
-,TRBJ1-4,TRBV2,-,TGTGCCAGCACAGGGGATAATGAAAAACTGTTTTTT,CASTGDNEKLFF
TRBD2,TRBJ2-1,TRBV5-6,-,TGTGCCAGCAGCTTGGGACTAGCGGGGGTTCGCAATGAGCAGTTCTTC,CASSLGLAGVRNEQFF
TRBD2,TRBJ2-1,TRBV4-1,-,TGCGCCAGCAGCCAATCTAGCGGAGGGCTTAGGGAGCAGTTCTTC,CASSQSSGGLREQFF
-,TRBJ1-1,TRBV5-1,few,TGCGCCAGCAGCCAGGGTTGGCGGGCTTTCTTT,CASSQGWRAFF
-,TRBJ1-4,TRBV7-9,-,TGTGCCAGCAGCTTAGCCCGCCAGGGGACTAATGAAAAACTGTTTTTT,CASSLARQGTNEKLFF
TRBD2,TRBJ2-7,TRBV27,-,TGTGCCAGCAGTTTATCTACCGTTCCAGCGGGAGGGGTCGAGCAGTACTTC,CASSLSTVPAGGVEQYF
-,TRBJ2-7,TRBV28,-,TGTGCCAGCAGACGACAACAGGGCTCCTACGAGCAGTACTTC,CASRRQQGSYEQYF
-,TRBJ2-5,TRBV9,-,TGTGCCAGCACCATAGGGAGTAGCGGACTTAAAGAGACCCAGTACTTC,CASTIGSSGLKETQYF
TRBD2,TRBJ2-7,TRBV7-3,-,TGTGCCAGCAGCTTAGCTTCAAGCGGGAGGGATTCCTACGAGCAGTACTTC,CASSLASSGRDSYEQYF
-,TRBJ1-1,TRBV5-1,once,TGCGCCAGCAGCCATGGGACACCGAACACTGAAGCTTTCTTT,CASSHGTPNTEAFF
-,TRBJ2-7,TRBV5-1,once,TGCGCCAGCAGGGAGCAGGGTGATACCTACGAGCAGTACTTC,CASREQGDTYEQYF